This T cell receptor beta chain was recovered during a study of CD8 T cells in ankylosing spondylitis. Findings of the study overall: Previous work reported some of these motif variants in the synovial fluid and blood of reactive arthritis.

Via MiXCR, TCRdb re-called the 5' RACE reads, giving one row per CDR3 protein. The table has approximately 220,000 distinct CDR3 sequences, roughly 24% seen once. Germline loops: CDR1 DFQATT, CDR2 SNEGSKA (reference sequence). Losses at the gene ends were 1 base for V and 6 bases for J; bases not matched to a gene: 5. This CDR3 spans 13 amino acids. Regarding this clonotype: The antigen remains undetermined.

The TCR was taken from a male donor with ankylosing spondylitis or in good health (not recorded which). The genes are TRBV20-1 and TRBJ2-7; 8 bases agree with TRBD2. Sequencing used blood, either unsorted or a sorted T cell fraction (not recorded which). The CDR3 DNA is TGCAGTGCTAGAGTCCCGGGAGGGGTCGAGCAGTACTTC. It specifies CSARVPGGVEQYF.